One and the same sample provided the 26 T cell receptor beta chains below, sequenced in a study of cytomegalovirus exposure and HLA in healthy donors. It was with 60 Vbeta and 13 Jbeta primers that the PCR ran. Some clones are missing from TCRdb's copy, which holds only in-frame ones; the method was immunoSEQ multiplex PCR. The sample has 200,000 or so clones, 81% seen once; the top ten hold around 2%. Sequenced material: PBMCs. These TCRs come from a woman under 30 in good health and CMV-seropositive.

The chain employs TRBV6-1 and TRBJ2-2; a possible D gene is TRBD1 (5 bases). The CDR3 consists of 14 residues. Germline CDR1 reads MNHNS; CDR2 reads SASEGT. Trimming stripped 7 bases from V and 4 bases from J, with 13 bases between. CDR3: CASKLAGITGELFF. CDR3 in DNA: TGTGCCAGCAAACTGGCAGGGATCACCGGGGAGCTGTTTTTT.

The CDR3 sequence is CASSPSAISTDTQYF. The CDR3 nucleotides read TGTGCCAGCAGCCCCTCAGCGATTAGCACAGATACGCAGTATTTT. J is TRBJ2-3 and V is TRBV6-5; D is ambiguous. V was trimmed by 6 bases and J by 0 bases, leaving 13 bases between them. Germline CDR1 and CDR2: MNHEY and SVGAGI. This CDR3 has 15 amino acids.

The chain has TRBV11-2 and TRBJ2-7, with 7 bases lining up with TRBD2. Germline CDR1 and CDR2: SGHAT and FQNNGV. The junction had 3 bases not matched to a gene; V was cut back by 0 bases and J by 4 bases. The CDR3 is 14 amino acids. CDR3 in amino acids: CASSLDGGSYEQYF. For the CDR3, the DNA is TGTGCCAGCAGCTTAGACGGGGGGAGTTACGAGCAGTACTTC.

For the CDR3, the DNA is TGTGCCAGCAGCCAAGAGGTCGGGAACACTGAAGCTTTCTTT. Encoded protein: CASSQEVGNTEAFF. The gene calls are TRBV14 and TRBJ1-1; D is uncertain. Germline V CDR1 and CDR2: SGHDN, FVKESK. The CDR3 has 14 amino acids. V dropped 0 bases and J dropped 1 base, with 6 bases sitting between them.

The chain has TRBV7-3 and TRBJ1-1; TRBD1 is a possible D gene (6 bases). The CDR3 sequence is 15 residues long. The germline V and J ends were trimmed by 1 base and 1 base, with 10 bases remaining between them. Germline CDR1 and CDR2: SGHTA and FQGTGA. CDR3 DNA: TGTGCCAGCAGCTTAATCATCAGGGGGAACACTGAAGCTTTCTTT. Translated: CASSLIIRGNTEAFF.

This chain joins TRBV5-1 and TRBJ1-5, with 8 bases identical to TRBD1. Germline CDR1 reads SGHRS; CDR2 reads YFSETQ. With V trimmed by 4 bases and J by 2 bases, 2 bases remained unmatched. This CDR3 is built from 14 residues. The CDR3 bases are TGCGCCAGCAGCCCGACAGGGGGCAATCAGCCCCAGCATTTT. Its protein product is CASSPTGGNQPQHF. Drawing the rest from reference TRBV5-1 and TRBJ1-5, the complete variable domain is KAGVTQTPRYLIKTRGQQVTLSCSPISGHRSVSWYQQTPGQGLQFLFEYFSETQRNKGNFPGRFSGRQFSNSRSEMNVSTLELGDSALYLCASSPTGGNQPQHFGDGTRLSIL.

The J gene is TRBJ1-4, the V gene TRBV30; TRBD1 aligns across 11 bases. Germline assignment: CDR1 GTSNPN and CDR2 SVGIG (reference sequence). Unmatched junction bases numbered 5, after V lost 0 bases and J lost 8 bases. This CDR3 is 15 amino acids long. This CDR3 is CAWSVRTGGFEKLFF. The CDR3 DNA sequence: TGTGCCTGGAGTGTACGGACAGGGGGCTTCGAAAAACTGTTTTTT.

The V gene is TRBV4-1, the J gene TRBJ1-2; weak D call: TRBD1 (5 bases). This CDR3 spans 17 amino acids. Germline-derived CDR1 and CDR2 are MGHRA and YSYEKL. Trimming pared 1 base from V and 3 bases from J, leaving 18 bases between. The CDR3 reads CASSQAWSEGPYYGYTF. CDR3 DNA: TGCGCCAGCAGCCAAGCCTGGTCGGAGGGACCTTACTATGGCTACACCTTC.

This chain connects TRBV5-1 to TRBJ2-3; maybe TRBD2 (7 bases). This CDR3 region has 15 residues. Between the trimmed V and J ends, which lost 3 bases and 5 bases, there was a span of 16 bases. CDR1 SGHRS and CDR2 YFSETQ come from the germline V gene. The chain's CDR3 is CASSWGRGQGDTQYF. For the CDR3, the DNA is TGCGCCAGCAGCTGGGGGCGGGGGCAGGGAGATACGCAGTATTTT.

To note about this clone: An end of the junction does not agree with germline; a read error may underlie this. V and J are TRBV7-9 and TRBJ2-2; TRBD1 might be the D (6 bases). Germline assignment: CDR1 SEHNR and CDR2 FQNEAQ (reference sequence). CDR3 size: 16 residues. In nucleotides, the CDR3 is TGTTCCAGCAGCCTATCCGGGACACCCAACACCGGGGAGCTGTTTTTT. As protein: CSSSLSGTPNTGELFF.

The genes are TRBV11-3 and TRBJ1-6, with a possible D match to TRBD1 (5 bases). The germline V gene encodes CDR1 SGHNT and CDR2 YENEEA. This CDR3 has 13 residues. Trimming left V 4 bases short and J 5 bases short, with 6 bases between. The CDR3 here is CASSWGDNSPLHF. CDR3 DNA sequence: TGTGCCAGCAGCTGGGGGGATAATTCACCCCTCCACTTT.

This rearrangement joins TRBV19 to TRBJ2-1; 15 bases fit TRBD2. The length of the CDR3 is 23 residues. V was clipped by 7 bases and J by 0 bases; unmatched bases: 22. Looked up from germline, CDR1 is LNHDA and CDR2 is SQIVND (reference sequence). This chain's CDR3 is CASTWVHGFSGLAGGSSYNEQFF. The CDR3 coding sequence is TGTGCCAGTACTTGGGTCCACGGCTTCTCGGGACTAGCGGGGGGAAGCTCCTACAATGAGCAGTTCTTC.

J is TRBJ2-7 and V is TRBV18; 10 bases align to TRBD1. CDR1 is KGHSH and CDR2 is LQKENI in the germline V gene. The CDR3 runs 16 residues. After removal of 2 bases from V and 2 bases from J, the junction contained 6 bases not matched to a gene. The CDR3 DNA reads as TGTGCCAGCTCACCAGGGACAGGGGTTATTACCTACGAGCAGTACTTC. Translation gives CASSPGTGVITYEQYF.

The V call is TRBV5-6, the J call TRBJ2-7; 9 bases line up with TRBD2. This CDR3 spans 14 amino acids. J was trimmed by 1 base and V by 6 bases; bases with no gene match: 5. Germline V gene data show CDR1 as SGHDT and CDR2 as YYEEEE. This chain's CDR3 is CASMASGESYEQYF. In DNA form, the CDR3 reads TGTGCCAGCATGGCTAGCGGGGAATCCTACGAGCAGTACTTC. The full variable domain, in which reference TRBV5-6 and TRBJ2-7 provide the parts outside the CDR3, is DAGVTQSPTHLIKTRGQQVTLRCSPKSGHDTVSWYQQALGQGPQFIFQYYEEEERQRGNFPDRFSGHQFPNYSSELNVNALLLGDSALYLCASMASGESYEQYFGPGTRLTVT.

This chain links TRBV27 with TRBJ2-7; D may be TRBD2 (5 bases). Trimming cost V 5 bases and J 3 bases, with 14 bases left between them. This CDR3 is built from 14 residues. From germline, CDR1 is MNHEY and CDR2 SMNVEV (reference sequence). CDR3 nucleotides: TGTGCCAGCAGTCCCACGACGGGATTCTACGAGCAGTACTTC. Its translation: CASSPTTGFYEQYF.

The rearrangement joins TRBV2 to TRBJ2-5, with 11 bases aligning to TRBD1. The junction had 7 bases not matched to a gene; V was cut back by 6 bases and J by 4 bases. The CDR3 has 15 residues. Looked up from germline, CDR1 is SNHLY and CDR2 is FYNNEI. CDR3 bases: TGTGCCAGCAGGGTGGGACAGGGGGAGATAGAGACCCAGTACTTC. This encodes CASRVGQGEIETQYF.

V gene TRBV9 combines with J gene TRBJ2-5; D call uncertain. V gave up 0 bases and J gave up 1 base, with 4 bases separating them. Germline lookup yields CDR1 SGDLS and CDR2 YYNGEE. CDR3 size: 13 residues. CDR3 protein: CASSVGVQETQYF. As DNA, the CDR3 is TGTGCCAGCAGCGTAGGAGTCCAAGAGACCCAGTACTTC. The whole variable domain, remainder taken from reference TRBV9 and TRBJ2-5, is DSGVTQTPKHLITATGQRVTLRCSPRSGDLSVYWYQQSLDQGLQFLIQYYNGEERAKGNILERFSAQQFPDLHSELNLSSLELGDSALYFCASSVGVQETQYFGPGTRLLVL.

The chain employs TRBV27 and TRBJ1-1; the D is unclear. There are 16 residues in the CDR3. Germline values: CDR1 MNHEY, CDR2 SMNVEV (reference sequence). Deletions cut 1 base from V and 3 bases from J, with 15 bases between. The DNA of the CDR3 is TGTGCCAGCAGTTTATTCGCGAACGTCCGGGACACTGAAGCTTTCTTT. As protein: CASSLFANVRDTEAFF.

The chain carries TRBV21-1 and TRBJ2-7; the tabulated D call, TRBD2, remains unverified against the DNA. TRBV21-1 is annotated as a pseudogene. The CDR3 totals 16 residues. The CDR3 loop is CASSRGERGGLCEQYV. As DNA, the CDR3 is TGTGCCAGCAGCAGGGGAGAGCGGGGGGGCCTGTGCGAGCAGTACGTC.

This chain links TRBV7-9 with TRBJ1-6; D possibly corresponds to TRBD1 (5 bases). The V end lost 4 bases, the J end lost 8 bases, and 12 bases lay between the germline ends. The germline CDR1 and CDR2 sequences are SEHNR and FQNEAQ (reference sequence). The CDR3 spans 14 residues. In DNA, the CDR3 is TGTGCCAGCAGCTCGGGGGTCGCATATTCACCCCTCCACTTT. It encodes CASSSGVAYSPLHF.

The rearrangement joins TRBV4-1 to TRBJ2-2; no definite D call. This CDR3 region has 16 residues. Looked up from germline, CDR1 is MGHRA and CDR2 is YSYEKL. V lost 1 base and J lost 0, with 9 bases in between. CDR3 region: CASSQGFFSNTGELFF. CDR3 DNA: TGCGCCAGCAGCCAAGGTTTCTTCTCGAACACCGGGGAGCTGTTTTTT.

The CDR3 DNA sequence: TGTGCCAGCGCCCCCACCCGGGACAGGGGGGATGAAAAACTGTTTTTT. The encoded protein is CASAPTRDRGDEKLFF. The chain links TRBV7-9 to TRBJ1-4, with 11 bases fitting TRBD1. CDR3 size: 16 residues. V trimming: 8 bases; J trimming: 6 bases; junction bases outside the gene matches: 11. The germline V gene encodes CDR1 SEHNR and CDR2 FQNEAQ (reference sequence). The complete variable domain, with remaining parts taken from reference TRBV7-9 and TRBJ1-4, reads DTGVSQNPRHKITKRGQNVTFRCDPISEHNRLYWYRQTLGQGPEFLTYFQNEAQLEKSRLLSDRFSAERPKGSFSTLEIQRTEQGDSAMYLCASAPTRDRGDEKLFFGSGTQLSVL.

The chain couples TRBV9 to TRBJ1-2; 9 bases are a match to TRBD1. V dropped 3 bases and J dropped 5; count of bases not matched to a gene: 8. The CDR3 contains 15 residues. Germline V gene data show CDR1 as SGDLS and CDR2 as YYNGEE. CDR3 sequence: CASSGTDRGQYGYTF. The CDR3 bases are TGTGCCAGCAGCGGTACGGACAGGGGACAATATGGCTACACCTTC.

The V call is TRBV19, the J call TRBJ2-7; D remains ambiguous. V shed 6 bases and J shed 2 bases, with 17 bases lying between them. The CDR3 length is 15 residues. Germline CDR1 is LNHDA and CDR2 is SQIVND (reference sequence). CDR3 nucleotides: TGTGCCAGTAGAAGTAAAAGTACATCCCCCTACGAGCAGTACTTC. Translated: CASRSKSTSPYEQYF.

The chain joins TRBV5-4 to TRBJ1-5; D may be TRBD1 (6 bases). The CDR3 spans 15 residues. Per the germline V gene, CDR1 is SGHNT and CDR2 is YYREEE (reference sequence). Between the trimmed V and J ends, which lost 4 bases and 4 bases, there was a span of 15 bases. The CDR3 nucleotides read TGTGCCAGCAGCCCGGGAGGGGGGGCGAATCAGCCCCAGCATTTT. Amino acid sequence: CASSPGGGANQPQHF.

V and J are TRBV19 and TRBJ1-2; 10 nucleotides align to TRBD1. CDR3 length: 17 residues. Germline CDR1 is LNHDA and CDR2 is SQIVND (reference sequence). V was clipped by 5 bases and J by 1 base; unmatched bases: 10. The CDR3, as DNA: TGTGCCAGTAGTTCCCGCCCTAGGACAGGGGGTAACTATGGCTACACCTTC. Translation gives CASSSRPRTGGNYGYTF.